The clone carrying this T cell receptor (beta chain) showed up many times. Germline loops: CDR1 DFQATT, CDR2 SNEGSKA (reference sequence). The J segment lost 3 bases and the V segment lost 5 bases, leaving 17 bases of the junction unmatched. The CDR3 runs to 17 residues. This record belongs to a study of molecular identifiers for immune sequencing clone quantification. TCRdb re-analysed the PCR reads in MiXCR, keeping a single row per CDR3 protein. The sample comprises fewer than 350,000 distinct CDR3 sequences, 24% of which are singletons, and about 0.74% rests with the top ten. The receptor was derived from a human donor in good health. Some libraries in this study had Jurkat cell RNA spiked in. V gene TRBV20-1 combines with J gene TRBJ2-3, with 7 bases fitting TRBD2. The sequenced material came from naive CD8+ T cells from blood, with Jurkat cell RNA spiked in. The subset is: FACS-sorted CD8+CD4-CCR7+CD45RA+ naive T cells. CDR3 nucleotide sequence: TGCAGTGCTTCCGAGAAGCGGGGTCCCGGGGTGACAGATACGCAGTATTTT. Its protein product is CSASEKRGPGVTDTQYF.